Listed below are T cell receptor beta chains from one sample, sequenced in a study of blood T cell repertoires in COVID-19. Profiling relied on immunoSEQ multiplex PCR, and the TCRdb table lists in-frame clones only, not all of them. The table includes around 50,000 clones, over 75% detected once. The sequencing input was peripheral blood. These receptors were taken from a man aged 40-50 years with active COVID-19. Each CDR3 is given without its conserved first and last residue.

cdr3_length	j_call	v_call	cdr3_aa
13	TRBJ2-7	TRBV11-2	ASSPESLSGSGQY
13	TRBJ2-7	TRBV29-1	SVEDLTGVNYEQY
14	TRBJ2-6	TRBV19	ASSVDRGSGANVLT
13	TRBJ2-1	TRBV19	ASSSQGTVYNEQF
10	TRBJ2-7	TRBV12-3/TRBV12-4	ASSSDRYEQY
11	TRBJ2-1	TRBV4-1	ASSQVGFDEQF
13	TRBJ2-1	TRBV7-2	ASSFTSGSSFEQF
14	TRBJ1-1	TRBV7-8	ASSPIRGSMNTEAF
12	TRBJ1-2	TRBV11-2	ASSLEQGNYGYT
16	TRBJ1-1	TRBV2	ASLRLPLSPVMNTEAF
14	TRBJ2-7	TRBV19	ASKEQGSLSSYEQY
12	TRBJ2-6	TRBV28	ASSPYSGANVLT
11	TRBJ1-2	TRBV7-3	ASSSRRGSGYT
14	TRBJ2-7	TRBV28	ASRPTGATGDYEQY
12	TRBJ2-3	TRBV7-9	ASSLVGSTDTQY
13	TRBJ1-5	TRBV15	ATSIQGPSNQPQH
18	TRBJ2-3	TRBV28	ASSPLWASGARLGTDTQY
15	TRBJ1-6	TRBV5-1	ASSLGGGTGVYSPLH
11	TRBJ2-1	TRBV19	ASTPGSGLYQF
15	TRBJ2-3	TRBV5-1	ASSLGLSVSSTDTQY
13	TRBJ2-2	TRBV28	AINSPGTLTGELF
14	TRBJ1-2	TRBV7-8	ASSPGSATANYGYT
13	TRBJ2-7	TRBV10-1	ASSDPSGSSYEQY
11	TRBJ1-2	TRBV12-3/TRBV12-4	ASSIDSLYGYT
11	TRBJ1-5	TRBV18	ASSPAGGGPQH
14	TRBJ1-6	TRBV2	ASSQWGQGSNSPLH
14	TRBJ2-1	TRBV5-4	ASDHGGRGDTGEQF
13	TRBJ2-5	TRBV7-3	ASSSTGQGEETQY
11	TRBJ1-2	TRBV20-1	SASVGQGLGYT
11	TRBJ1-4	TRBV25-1	ATQGDWGEKLF
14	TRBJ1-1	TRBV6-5	ASSYYQTGLNTEAF
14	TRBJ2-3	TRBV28	ASSSTTSGTTDTQY
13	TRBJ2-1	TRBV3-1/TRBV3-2	ASSPLAGVEGEQF
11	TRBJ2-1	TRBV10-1	ASSADPGAEQF
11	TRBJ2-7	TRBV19	ASSGDFFAEQY
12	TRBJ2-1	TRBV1	TSSRRESRDEQF
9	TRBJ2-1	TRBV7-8	ASSVTREQF
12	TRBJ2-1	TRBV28	ASSTGTTYNEQF
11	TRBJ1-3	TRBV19	ASKFYSGNTIY
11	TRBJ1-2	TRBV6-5	ASGQGALYGYT
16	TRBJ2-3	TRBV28	ASSLGGGLATSTDTQY
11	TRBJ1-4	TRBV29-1	SASTGGNEKLF
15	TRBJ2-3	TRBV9	ASSHSTSGRGTDTQY
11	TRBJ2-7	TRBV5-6	ASSWTPAYEQY
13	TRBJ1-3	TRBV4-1	ASSHPTGGENTIY
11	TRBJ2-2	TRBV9	ASMEGTTGELF
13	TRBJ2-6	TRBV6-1	ASSEDRSGANVLT
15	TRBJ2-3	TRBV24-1	ATSDDDRGRITDTQY
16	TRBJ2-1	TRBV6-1	ASSGRLNRGRSYNEQF
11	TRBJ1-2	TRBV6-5	ASSFGRGYGYT
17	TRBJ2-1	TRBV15	ATLTTSGRVPSSYNEQF